Below are 19 T cell receptor beta chains sequenced from a single sample in a study of identical twins. In TCRdb, the 5' RACE reads were re-called with MiXCR into one record per CDR3 protein. Counted here are a few hundred thousand distinct CDR3 sequences, about 9% occurring once; the ten biggest clones make up more than 8%. The sequencing input was naive T cells sorted from blood. The origin of the receptors is a woman aged 45-65 years in good health.

The chain uses TRBV6-5 and TRBJ1-1; possibly TRBD1 for D (5 bases). The CDR3 totals 14 residues. Germline CDR1 and CDR2: MNHEY and SVGAGI. Trimming left V 2 bases short and J 0 bases short, with 7 bases between. This CDR3 reads CASSYGAMNTEAFF. In DNA form, the CDR3 reads TGTGCCAGCAGTTACGGGGCCATGAACACTGAAGCTTTCTTT.

This clonotype has a handful of counts. The chain couples TRBV6-2 or TRBV6-3 to TRBJ2-7, with 7 bases aligning to TRBD2. The V gene end was trimmed by 8 bases and the J gene end by 4 bases; junction bases not matched to a gene: 5. This CDR3 contains 12 residues. The germline CDR1 and CDR2 sequences are MNHEY and SVGEGT. This CDR3 reads CASWRGGYEQYF. The CDR3 region has the DNA TGTGCCAGCTGGCGCGGGGGTTACGAGCAGTACTTC.

The CDR3 loop is CASSPVGAHTEAFF. CDR3 DNA: TGTGCCAGCAGTCCCGTCGGGGCCCATACTGAAGCTTTCTTT. The chain recombines TRBV27 with TRBJ1-1; D is perhaps TRBD1 (5 bases). The ends were cut back, 5 bases at V and 5 bases at J, with 15 bases in the middle. This CDR3 is 14 amino acids long. From germline, CDR1 is MNHEY and CDR2 SMNVEV (reference sequence).

This clonotype was seen only a few times. J is TRBJ2-5 and V is TRBV5-1, with TRBD1 identical over 7 bases. Trimming removed 4 bases from V and 5 bases from J; junction bases left unmatched: 14. Germline CDR1 and CDR2: SGHRS and YFSETQ. The CDR3 loop spans 16 amino acids. CDR3 amino acids: CASSHPKGAGKETQYF. In nucleotides, the CDR3 is TGCGCCAGCAGCCACCCGAAGGGGGCCGGTAAGGAGACCCAGTACTTC.

The chain carries TRBV11-2 and TRBJ2-1; 9 bases match TRBD1. The ends lost 5 bases at V and 4 bases at J; junction bases unmatched: 6. Germline loops: CDR1 SGHAT, CDR2 FQNNGV. The CDR3 is made up of 15 amino acids. The CDR3 protein is CASSDDRGAYNEQFF. Here the CDR3 DNA reads TGTGCCAGCAGCGACGACAGGGGGGCTTACAATGAGCAGTTCTTC.

This clonotype was counted between two and nine times. The V call is TRBV29-1, the J call TRBJ2-2; D perhaps matches TRBD1 (5 bases). This CDR3 has 15 amino acids. Deletions cut 0 bases from V and 4 bases from J, with 12 bases between. Germline loops: CDR1 SQVTM, CDR2 ANQGSEA. CDR3 coding DNA: TGCAGCGTTGAAGATTTCAGGGTGTCCACCGGGGAGCTGTTTTTT. This sequence encodes CSVEDFRVSTGELFF.

This clonotype was recorded at least ten times. The chain links TRBV12-3 or TRBV12-4 to TRBJ1-2; D not resolved. CDR3 size: 15 residues. Trimming shortened V by 0 bases and J by 8 bases, and 16 bases separated the two germline ends. This CDR3 is CASSLAGGGAGGYTF. For the CDR3, the DNA is TGTGCCAGCAGTTTAGCGGGAGGTGGAGCGGGAGGCTACACCTTC.

Ten or more counts support this clonotype. This chain joins TRBV5-1 and TRBJ2-7, with D possibly matching TRBD1 (5 bases). This CDR3 region has 13 residues. Germline CDR1 SGHRS, CDR2 YFSETQ. Trimming stripped 0 bases from V and 6 bases from J, with 10 bases between. This CDR3 reads CASSLGQNSEQYF. The CDR3 bases are TGCGCCAGCAGCTTGGGACAGAATAGCGAGCAGTACTTC.

This clonotype was picked up a small number of times. J is TRBJ1-4 and V is TRBV2; 8 nucleotides line up with TRBD1. This CDR3 is built from 14 residues. Germline V gives CDR1 SNHLY, CDR2 FYNNEI. The trim removed 6 bases at V and 7 bases at J, leaving 7 bases unmatched. The CDR3, as DNA: TGTGCCAGCAGCGTACAGGGGGGGATTGAAAAACTGTTTTTT. This translates into CASSVQGGIEKLFF.

This clonotype has more than one count but fewer than ten. CDR3 sequence: CSARAQGGYEQYV. The DNA of the CDR3 is TGCAGTGCTAGAGCTCAAGGGGGGTACGAGCAGTACGTC. The genes are TRBV20-1 and TRBJ2-7; D could derive from TRBD1 or TRBD2 (6 bases each). The V gene lost 1 base and the J gene lost 4 bases, with 11 bases spanning the gap. Germline loops: CDR1 DFQATT, CDR2 SNEGSKA (reference sequence). CDR3 length equals 13 residues.

This chain joins TRBV12-3 or TRBV12-4 and TRBJ2-2; a weak D match, TRBD2 (5 bases). V was trimmed by 5 bases and J by 4 bases, leaving 14 bases between them. The CDR3 covers 15 residues. In nucleotides, the CDR3 is TGTGCCAGCAGTGGGAGTCTCCCGATCACCGGGGAGCTGTTTTTT. It specifies CASSGSLPITGELFF.

This clonotype was detected only a few times. The chain links TRBV7-9 to TRBJ2-7, with a weak D call TRBD2 (5 bases). This CDR3 comprises 14 residues. The ends were cut back, 4 bases at V and 4 bases at J, with 14 bases in the middle. Germline CDR1 reads SEHNR; CDR2 reads FQNEAQ (reference sequence). The CDR3 region is CASSSWTDDYEQYV. DNA of the CDR3: TGTGCCAGCAGCTCGTGGACTGACGATTACGAGCAGTACGTC.

This clonotype showed up many times. The CDR3 sequence: CASTVLTSGTDTQYF. The CDR3 region has the DNA TGTGCCAGCACCGTTCTTACTAGCGGCACAGATACGCAGTATTTT. This rearrangement joins TRBV5-5 to TRBJ2-3; 7 bases agree with TRBD2. CDR1 and CDR2 from the germline V gene are SGHKS and YYEKEE (reference sequence). This CDR3 is 15 amino acids long. V lost 6 bases, J lost 1 base, and 8 bases stayed unmatched.

CDR3: CASSAGLGITEAFF. The CDR3 coding sequence is TGTGCCAGCAGCGCCGGGCTTGGCATCACTGAAGCTTTCTTT. V usage is TRBV5-6 and J usage is TRBJ1-1; no reliable D call. Germline CDR1 and CDR2: SGHDT and YYEEEE. The germline V and J ends were trimmed by 4 bases and 4 bases, with 14 bases remaining between them. The CDR3 is 14 amino acids.

In its sample, this clonotype was seen many times. This chain joins TRBV7-9 and TRBJ2-1; D remains ambiguous. Germline loops: CDR1 SEHNR, CDR2 FQNEAQ (reference sequence). With 1 base removed from V and 7 bases from J, the gap between germline ends came to 14 bases. The CDR3 length is 15 residues. The CDR3 spells CASSLVSGPANEQFF. For the CDR3, the DNA is TGTGCCAGCAGCTTAGTTTCGGGCCCCGCTAATGAGCAGTTCTTC.

V usage is TRBV14 and J usage is TRBJ2-7; 9 nucleotides line up with TRBD2. With V trimmed by 5 bases and J by 1 base, 6 bases remained unmatched. Germline V gene data show CDR1 as SGHDN and CDR2 as FVKESK. The CDR3 totals 15 residues. The CDR3 here is CASSFFAGGSYEQYF. DNA for the CDR3: TGTGCCAGCAGCTTTTTTGCGGGAGGGTCCTACGAGCAGTACTTC. Together with reference TRBV14 and TRBJ2-7, the CDR3 gives the full variable domain: EAGVTQFPSHSVIEKGQTVTLRCDPISGHDNLYWYRRVMGKEIKFLLHFVKESKQDESGMPNNRFLAERTGGTYSTLKVQPAELEDSGVYFCASSFFAGGSYEQYFGPGTRLTVT.

This clonotype was recorded a few times. The chain links TRBV20-1 to TRBJ1-2; D perhaps matches TRBD1 (5 bases). This CDR3 has 12 amino acids. Germline V gene sequence: CDR1 DFQATT, CDR2 SNEGSKA (reference sequence). V shed 6 bases and J shed 4 bases, with 12 bases lying between them. CDR3 amino acids: CSADSYFYGYTF. CDR3 DNA: TGCAGTGCAGACAGCTACTTCTATGGCTACACCTTC.

This clonotype came up many times. The chain joins TRBV10-3 to TRBJ2-1; 12 bases align to TRBD1. Germline CDR1 ENHRY, CDR2 SYGVKD. Trimming removed 7 bases from V and 8 bases from J; junction bases left unmatched: 9. CDR3 length equals 15 residues. The DNA for the CDR3 is TGTGCCATCACCAGGGGACAGGGGGCTGGCGATGAGCAGTTCTTC. It translates to CAITRGQGAGDEQFF.

The rearrangement joins TRBV20-1 to TRBJ2-7; D gene ambiguous. V shed 1 base and J shed 3 bases, with 10 bases lying between them. Per the germline V gene, CDR1 is DFQATT and CDR2 is SNEGSKA (reference sequence). This CDR3 is 13 amino acids long. This CDR3 reads CSARGATSYEQYF. In DNA form, the CDR3 reads TGCAGTGCTAGAGGGGCCACAAGCTACGAGCAGTACTTC.